This T cell receptor beta chain is drawn from a study of human T cells and chemical hapten exposure. For the study at large: Weekly administration of diphenylcyclopropenone to the scalp of patients continued throughout the approximately 24-week study. TCR yields differed between samples (mainly from small differences in pooled library volume). General study findings and limits: Expanded TCRs clustered into significantly more large CDR3 similarity groups than controls, the analysis revealed.

This clonotype was seen repeatedly, ten times or more. Antigen unknown. As to time point: patch test 1, 2 weeks after DPC sensitization. The treatment was: therapeutic diphenylcyclopropenone sensitization with weekly scalp DPC. It was the library that attached unique molecular identifiers to individual cDNA molecules. TCRdb ran MiXCR on the RACE reads and lists one entry per CDR3 protein. The sample shows around 100,000 distinct CDR3 sequences, about 11% of them seen only once. This sequence originates from a woman aged 40 to 50 with alopecia areata. Some clones in this sample may be carry-over from other donors' samples. The sequenced sample was whole blood, obtained in connection with sensitization to the hapten diphenylcyclopropenone (DPC).

For the CDR3, the DNA is TGTGCCAGCAGCTTATCGATCACCTCCTACGAGCAGTACTTC. This sequence encodes CASSLSITSYEQYF. The chain couples TRBV7-9 to TRBJ2-7; D gene uncertain. The CDR3 consists of 14 residues. Trimming cost V 2 bases and J 0 bases, with 8 bases left between them. CDR1 is SEHNR, CDR2 FQNEAQ, per germline (reference sequence).